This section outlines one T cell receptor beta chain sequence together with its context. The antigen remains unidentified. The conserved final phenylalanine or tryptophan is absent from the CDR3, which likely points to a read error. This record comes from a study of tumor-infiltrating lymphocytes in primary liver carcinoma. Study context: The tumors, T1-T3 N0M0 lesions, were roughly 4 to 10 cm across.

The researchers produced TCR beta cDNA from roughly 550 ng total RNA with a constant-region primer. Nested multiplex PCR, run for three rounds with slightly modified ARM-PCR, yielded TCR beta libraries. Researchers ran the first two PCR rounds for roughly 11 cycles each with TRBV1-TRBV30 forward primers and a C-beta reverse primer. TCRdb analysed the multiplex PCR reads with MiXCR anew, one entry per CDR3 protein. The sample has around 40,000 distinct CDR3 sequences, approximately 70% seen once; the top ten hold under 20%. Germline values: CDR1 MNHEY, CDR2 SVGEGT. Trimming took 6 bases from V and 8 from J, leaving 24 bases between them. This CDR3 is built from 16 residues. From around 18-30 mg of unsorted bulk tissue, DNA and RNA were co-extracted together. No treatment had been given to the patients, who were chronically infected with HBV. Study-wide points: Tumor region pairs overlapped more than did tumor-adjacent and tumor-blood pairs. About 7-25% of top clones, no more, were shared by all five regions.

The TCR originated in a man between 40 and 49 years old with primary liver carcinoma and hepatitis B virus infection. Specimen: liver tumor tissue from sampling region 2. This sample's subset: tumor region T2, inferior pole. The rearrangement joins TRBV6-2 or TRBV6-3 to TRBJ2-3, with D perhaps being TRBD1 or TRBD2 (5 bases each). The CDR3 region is CASSFLGRLGGVTQYY. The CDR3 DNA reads TGTGCCAGCAGCTTCCTAGGACGGCTTGGGGGAGTTACGCAGTATTAT.